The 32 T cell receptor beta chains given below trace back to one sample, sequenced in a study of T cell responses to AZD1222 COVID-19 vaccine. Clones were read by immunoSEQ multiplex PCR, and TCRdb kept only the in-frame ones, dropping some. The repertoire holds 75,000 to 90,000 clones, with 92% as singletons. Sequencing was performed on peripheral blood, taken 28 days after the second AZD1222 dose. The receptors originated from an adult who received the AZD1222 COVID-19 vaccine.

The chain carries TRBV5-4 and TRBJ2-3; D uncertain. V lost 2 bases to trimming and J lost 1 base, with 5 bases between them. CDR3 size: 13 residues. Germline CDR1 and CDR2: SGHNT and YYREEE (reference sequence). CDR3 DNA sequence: TGTGCCAGCAGCTTCGAGGGCACAGATACGCAGTATTTT. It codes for CASSFEGTDTQYF.

The chain's CDR3 is CATSDPTGGGRAGEQFF. CDR3 coding DNA: TGTGCCACCAGTGATCCCACTGGGGGCGGGAGGGCCGGTGAGCAGTTCTTC. This chain connects TRBV24-1 to TRBJ2-1; the match to TRBD2 covers 9 bases. Germline assignment: CDR1 KGHDR and CDR2 SFDVKD. V lost 3 bases and J lost 9; bases outside the gene matches: 14. The CDR3 totals 17 residues.

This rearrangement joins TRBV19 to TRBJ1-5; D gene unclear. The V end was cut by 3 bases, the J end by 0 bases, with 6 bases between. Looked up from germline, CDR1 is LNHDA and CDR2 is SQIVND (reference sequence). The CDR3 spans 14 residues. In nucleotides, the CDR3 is TGTGCCAGTAGTATGCAGATTAGCAATCAGCCCCAGCATTTT. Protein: CASSMQISNQPQHF.

In DNA, the CDR3 is TGTGCCAGCAGCTTAGGATACGGGAGGGCCCTCAGTGAGCAGTTCTTC. It codes for CASSLGYGRALSEQFF. This rearrangement joins TRBV7-8 to TRBJ2-1; 8 bases are shared with TRBD2. CDR1 is SGHVS and CDR2 is FQNEAQ in the germline V gene. V lost 1 base, J lost 9 bases, and 11 bases stayed unmatched. The CDR3 has 16 amino acids.

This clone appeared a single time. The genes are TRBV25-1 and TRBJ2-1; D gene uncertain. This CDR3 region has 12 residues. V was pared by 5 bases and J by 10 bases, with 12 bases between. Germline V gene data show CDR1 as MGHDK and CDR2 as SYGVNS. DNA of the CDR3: TGTGCCAGCAGTAGCCAAAAGGGCGAGCAGTTCTTC. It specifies CASSSQKGEQFF.

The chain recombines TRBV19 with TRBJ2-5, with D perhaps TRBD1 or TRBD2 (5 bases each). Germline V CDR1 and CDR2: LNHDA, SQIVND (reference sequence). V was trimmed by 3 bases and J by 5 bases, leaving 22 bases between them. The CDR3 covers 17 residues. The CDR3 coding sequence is TGTGCCAGTAGTATTTTTCTGGGGACGGGCGTCGGGGAGACCCAGTACTTC. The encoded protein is CASSIFLGTGVGETQYF.

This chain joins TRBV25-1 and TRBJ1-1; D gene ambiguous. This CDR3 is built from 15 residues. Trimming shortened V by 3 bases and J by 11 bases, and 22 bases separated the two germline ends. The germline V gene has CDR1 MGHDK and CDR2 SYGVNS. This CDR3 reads CASSDGGGSSRMAFF. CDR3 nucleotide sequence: TGTGCCAGCAGTGATGGAGGCGGAAGCTCGCGGATGGCTTTCTTT.

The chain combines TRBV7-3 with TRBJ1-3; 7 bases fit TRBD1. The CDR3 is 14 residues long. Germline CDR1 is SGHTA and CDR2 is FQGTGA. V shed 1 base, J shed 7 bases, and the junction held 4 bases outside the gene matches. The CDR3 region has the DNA TGTGCCAGCAGCTTAAGGTACAGGGGCAACACCATATATTTT. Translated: CASSLRYRGNTIYF.

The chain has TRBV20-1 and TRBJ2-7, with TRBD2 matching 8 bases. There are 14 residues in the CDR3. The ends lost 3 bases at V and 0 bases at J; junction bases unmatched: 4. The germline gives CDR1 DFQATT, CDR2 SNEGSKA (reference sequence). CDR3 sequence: CSASKGTSSYEQYF. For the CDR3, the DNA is TGCAGTGCTAGTAAGGGGACTAGCTCCTACGAGCAGTACTTC.

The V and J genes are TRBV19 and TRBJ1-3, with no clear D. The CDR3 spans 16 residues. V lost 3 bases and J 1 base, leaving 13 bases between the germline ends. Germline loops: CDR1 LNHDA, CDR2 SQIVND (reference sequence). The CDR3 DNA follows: TGTGCCAGTAGTATCCGCGGAGACTCATCTGGAAACACCATATATTTT. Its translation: CASSIRGDSSGNTIYF.

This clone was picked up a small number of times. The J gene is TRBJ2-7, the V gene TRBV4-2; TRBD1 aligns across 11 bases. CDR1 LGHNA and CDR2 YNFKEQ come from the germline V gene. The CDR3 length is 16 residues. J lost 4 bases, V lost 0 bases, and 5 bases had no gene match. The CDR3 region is CASSQEGGTGGYEQYF. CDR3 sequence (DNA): TGTGCCAGCAGCCAAGAGGGGGGGACAGGGGGTTACGAGCAGTACTTC.

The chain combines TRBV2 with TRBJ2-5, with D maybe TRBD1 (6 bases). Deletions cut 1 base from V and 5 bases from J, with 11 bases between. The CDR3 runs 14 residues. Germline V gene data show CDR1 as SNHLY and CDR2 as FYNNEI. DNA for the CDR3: TGTGCCAGCAGTGAAGTGAACAGGGTGGAGACCCAGTACTTC. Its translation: CASSEVNRVETQYF. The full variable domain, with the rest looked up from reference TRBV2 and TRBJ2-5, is EPEVTQTPSHQVTQMGQEVILRCVPISNHLYFYWYRQILGQKVEFLVSFYNNEISEKSEIFDDQFSVERPDGSNFTLKIRSTKLEDSAMYFCASSEVNRVETQYFGPGTRLLVL.

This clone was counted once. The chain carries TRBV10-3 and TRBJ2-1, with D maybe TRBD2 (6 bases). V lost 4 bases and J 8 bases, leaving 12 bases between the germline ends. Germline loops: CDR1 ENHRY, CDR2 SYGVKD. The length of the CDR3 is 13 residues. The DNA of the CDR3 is TGTGCCATCAGTGGTGGACTATCCGATGAGCAGTTCTTC. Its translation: CAISGGLSDEQFF.

CDR3 region: CASSQGGTGGSAYEQYF. CDR3 DNA sequence: TGTGCCAGCAGCCAAGGGGGCACGGGTGGAAGTGCCTACGAGCAGTACTTC. The rearrangement joins TRBV4-2 to TRBJ2-7; a possible D gene is TRBD1 (5 bases). CDR1 and CDR2 (germline): LGHNA, YNFKEQ. Trimming removed 1 base from V and 2 bases from J, with 18 bases in between. The CDR3 is made up of 17 amino acids.

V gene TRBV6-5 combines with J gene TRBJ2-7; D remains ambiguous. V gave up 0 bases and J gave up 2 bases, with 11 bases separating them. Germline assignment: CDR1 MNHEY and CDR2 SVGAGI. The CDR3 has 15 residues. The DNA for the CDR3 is TGTGCCAGCAGTTACTCCCCAGACCCAGCCTACGAGCAGTACTTC. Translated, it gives CASSYSPDPAYEQYF.

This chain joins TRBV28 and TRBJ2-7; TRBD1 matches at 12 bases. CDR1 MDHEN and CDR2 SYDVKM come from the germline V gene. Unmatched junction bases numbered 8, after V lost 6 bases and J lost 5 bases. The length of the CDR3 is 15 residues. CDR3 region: CASRWDRGRSDEQYF. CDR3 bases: TGTGCCAGCAGATGGGACAGGGGGCGTTCAGACGAGCAGTACTTC.

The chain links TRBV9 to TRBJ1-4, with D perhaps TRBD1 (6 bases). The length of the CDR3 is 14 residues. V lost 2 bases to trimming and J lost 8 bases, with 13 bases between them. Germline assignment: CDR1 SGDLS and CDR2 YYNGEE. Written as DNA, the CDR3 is TGTGCCAGCAGCGTGGGTAGGGGGTACGAAAAACTGTTTTTT. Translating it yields CASSVGRGYEKLFF.

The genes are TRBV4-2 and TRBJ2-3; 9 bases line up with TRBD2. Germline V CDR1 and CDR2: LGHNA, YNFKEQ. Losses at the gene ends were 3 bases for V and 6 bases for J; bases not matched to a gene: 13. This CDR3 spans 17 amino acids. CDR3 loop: CASSQGLSGSHVDTQYF. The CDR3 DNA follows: TGTGCCAGCAGCCAGGGCCTTAGCGGGAGTCATGTGGATACGCAGTATTTT.

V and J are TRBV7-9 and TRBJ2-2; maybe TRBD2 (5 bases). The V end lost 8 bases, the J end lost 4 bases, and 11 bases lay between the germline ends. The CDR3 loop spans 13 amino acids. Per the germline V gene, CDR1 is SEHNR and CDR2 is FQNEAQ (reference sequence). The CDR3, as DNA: TGTGCCAGCTATTTCCGGGGCACCGGGGAGCTGTTTTTT. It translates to CASYFRGTGELFF.

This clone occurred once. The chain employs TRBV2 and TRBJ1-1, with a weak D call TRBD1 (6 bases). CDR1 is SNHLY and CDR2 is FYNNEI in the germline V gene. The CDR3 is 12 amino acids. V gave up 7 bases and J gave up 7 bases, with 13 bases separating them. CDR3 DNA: TGTGCCAGCACAACTAACAGGGTTGAAGCTTTCTTT. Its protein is CASTTNRVEAFF.

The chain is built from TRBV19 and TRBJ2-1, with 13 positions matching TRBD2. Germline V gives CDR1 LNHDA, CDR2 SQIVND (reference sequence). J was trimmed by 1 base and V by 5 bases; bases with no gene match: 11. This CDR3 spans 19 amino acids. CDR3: CASSLRTSGRGSSYNEQFF. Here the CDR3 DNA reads TGTGCCAGTAGTCTTAGGACTAGCGGGAGAGGTAGTTCCTACAATGAGCAGTTCTTC.

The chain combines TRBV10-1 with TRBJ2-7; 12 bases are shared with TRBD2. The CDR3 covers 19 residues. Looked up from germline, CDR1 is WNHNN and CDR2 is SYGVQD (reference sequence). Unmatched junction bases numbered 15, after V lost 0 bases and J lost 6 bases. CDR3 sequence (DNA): TGCGCCAGCAGTGAGTCCTTGCACCACGCTAGCGGGAGGGCCGTCGAGCAGTACTTC. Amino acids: CASSESLHHASGRAVEQYF.

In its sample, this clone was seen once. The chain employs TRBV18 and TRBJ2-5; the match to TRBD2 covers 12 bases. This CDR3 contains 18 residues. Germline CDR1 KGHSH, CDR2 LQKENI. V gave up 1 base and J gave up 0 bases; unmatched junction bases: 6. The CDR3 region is CASSPQLAGGPYQETQYF. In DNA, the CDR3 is TGTGCCAGCTCACCACAACTAGCGGGAGGCCCGTACCAAGAGACCCAGTACTTC.

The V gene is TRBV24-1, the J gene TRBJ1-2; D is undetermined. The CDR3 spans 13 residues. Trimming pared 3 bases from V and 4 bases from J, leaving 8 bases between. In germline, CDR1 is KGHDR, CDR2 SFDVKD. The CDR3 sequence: CATSDDLSYGYTF. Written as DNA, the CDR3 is TGTGCCACCAGTGATGACTTATCCTATGGCTACACCTTC.

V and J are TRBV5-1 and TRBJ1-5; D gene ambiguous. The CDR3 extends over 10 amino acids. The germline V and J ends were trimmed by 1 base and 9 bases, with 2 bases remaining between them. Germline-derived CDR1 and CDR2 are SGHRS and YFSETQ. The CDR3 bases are TGCGCCAGCAGCTTGTGGCCCCAGCATTTT. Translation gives CASSLWPQHF.

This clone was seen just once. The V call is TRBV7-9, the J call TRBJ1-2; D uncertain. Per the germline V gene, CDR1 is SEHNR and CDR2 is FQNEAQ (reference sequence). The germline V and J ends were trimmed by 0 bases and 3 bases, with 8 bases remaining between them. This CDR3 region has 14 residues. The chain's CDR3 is CASSLAVADYGYTF. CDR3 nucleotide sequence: TGTGCCAGCAGCTTAGCGGTGGCAGACTATGGCTACACCTTC.

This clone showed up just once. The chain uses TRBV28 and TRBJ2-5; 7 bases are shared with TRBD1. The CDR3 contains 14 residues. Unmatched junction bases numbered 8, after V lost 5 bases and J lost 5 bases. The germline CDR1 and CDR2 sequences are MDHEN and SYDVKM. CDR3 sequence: CASSRRQGVETQYF. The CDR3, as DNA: TGTGCCAGCAGTCGGAGACAGGGAGTGGAGACCCAGTACTTC.

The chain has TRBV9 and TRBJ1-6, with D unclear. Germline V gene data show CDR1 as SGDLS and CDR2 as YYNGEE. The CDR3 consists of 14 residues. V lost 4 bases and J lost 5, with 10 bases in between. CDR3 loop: CASSTLSDNSPLHF. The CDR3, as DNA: TGTGCCAGCAGCACCCTAAGCGATAATTCACCCCTCCACTTT. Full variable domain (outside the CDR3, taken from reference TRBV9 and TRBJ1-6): DSGVTQTPKHLITATGQRVTLRCSPRSGDLSVYWYQQSLDQGLQFLIQYYNGEERAKGNILERFSAQQFPDLHSELNLSSLELGDSALYFCASSTLSDNSPLHFGNGTRLTVT.

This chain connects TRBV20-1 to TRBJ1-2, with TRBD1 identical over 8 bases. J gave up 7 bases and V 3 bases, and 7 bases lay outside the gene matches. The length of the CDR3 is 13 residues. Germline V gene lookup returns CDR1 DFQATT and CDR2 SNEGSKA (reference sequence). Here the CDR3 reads CSASRQGRGGYTF. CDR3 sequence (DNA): TGCAGTGCTAGTCGACAGGGGCGAGGTGGCTACACCTTC.

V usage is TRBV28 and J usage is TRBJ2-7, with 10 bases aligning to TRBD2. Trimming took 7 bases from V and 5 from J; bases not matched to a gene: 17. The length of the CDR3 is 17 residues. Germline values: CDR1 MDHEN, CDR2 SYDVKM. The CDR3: CASTQGLAAVLYDEQYF. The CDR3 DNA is TGTGCCAGCACCCAAGGACTAGCGGCAGTACTATATGACGAGCAGTACTTC.

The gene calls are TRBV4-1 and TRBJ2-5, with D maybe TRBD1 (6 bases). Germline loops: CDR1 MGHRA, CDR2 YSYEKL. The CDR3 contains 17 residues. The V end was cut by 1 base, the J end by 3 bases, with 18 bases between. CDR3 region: CASSQGFRGGMEETQYF. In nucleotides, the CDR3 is TGCGCCAGCAGCCAAGGTTTCCGAGGGGGTATGGAAGAGACCCAGTACTTC.

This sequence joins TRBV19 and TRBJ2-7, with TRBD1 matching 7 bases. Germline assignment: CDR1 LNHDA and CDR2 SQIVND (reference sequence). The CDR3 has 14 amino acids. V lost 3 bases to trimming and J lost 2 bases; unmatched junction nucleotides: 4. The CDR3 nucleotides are TGTGCCAGTAGTATTTCGGGACAGCCCTACGAGCAGTACTTC. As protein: CASSISGQPYEQYF.